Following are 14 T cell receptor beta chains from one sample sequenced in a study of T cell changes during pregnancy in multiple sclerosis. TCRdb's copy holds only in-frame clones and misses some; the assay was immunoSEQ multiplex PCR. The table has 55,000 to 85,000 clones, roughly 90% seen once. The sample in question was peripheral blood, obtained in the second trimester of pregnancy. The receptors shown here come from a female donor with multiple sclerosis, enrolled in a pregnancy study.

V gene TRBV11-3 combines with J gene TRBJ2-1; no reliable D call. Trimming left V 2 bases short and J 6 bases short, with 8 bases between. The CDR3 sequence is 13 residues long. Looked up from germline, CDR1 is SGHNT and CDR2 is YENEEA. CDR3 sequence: CASSLRVGNEQFF. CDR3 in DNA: TGTGCCAGCAGCTTACGGGTAGGCAATGAGCAGTTCTTC.

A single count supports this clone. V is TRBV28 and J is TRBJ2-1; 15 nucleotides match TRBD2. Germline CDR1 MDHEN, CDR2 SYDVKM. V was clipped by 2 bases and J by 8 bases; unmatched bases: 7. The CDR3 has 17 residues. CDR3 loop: CASSLTAGLAGGYEQFF. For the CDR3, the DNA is TGTGCCAGCAGTTTAACCGCGGGACTAGCGGGAGGCTATGAGCAGTTCTTC.

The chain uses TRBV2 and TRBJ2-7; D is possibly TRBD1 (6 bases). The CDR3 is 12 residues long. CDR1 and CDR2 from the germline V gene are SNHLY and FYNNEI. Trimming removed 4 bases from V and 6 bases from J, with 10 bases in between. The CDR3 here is CASSGDIVEQYF. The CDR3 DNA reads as TGTGCCAGCAGTGGGGACATTGTCGAGCAGTACTTC.

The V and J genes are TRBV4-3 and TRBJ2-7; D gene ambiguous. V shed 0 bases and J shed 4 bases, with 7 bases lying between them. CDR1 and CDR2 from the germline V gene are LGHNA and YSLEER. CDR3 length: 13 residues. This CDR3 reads CASSQDIRYEQYF. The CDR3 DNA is TGCGCCAGCAGCCAAGATATTCGTTACGAGCAGTACTTC.

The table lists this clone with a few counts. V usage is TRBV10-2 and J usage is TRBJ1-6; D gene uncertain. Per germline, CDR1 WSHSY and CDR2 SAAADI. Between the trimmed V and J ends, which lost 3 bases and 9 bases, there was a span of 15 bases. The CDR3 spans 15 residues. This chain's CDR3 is CASSDPDFSGSPLHF. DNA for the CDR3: TGCGCCAGCAGTGACCCGGACTTCTCGGGTTCACCCCTCCACTTT.

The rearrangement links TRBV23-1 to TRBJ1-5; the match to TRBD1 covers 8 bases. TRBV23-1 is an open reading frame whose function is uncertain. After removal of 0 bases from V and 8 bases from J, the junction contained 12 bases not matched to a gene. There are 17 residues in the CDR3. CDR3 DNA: TGCGCCAGCAGTCAATCATTAGGCAGGGGGCCTGGGAAGCCCCAGCATTTT. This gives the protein CASSQSLGRGPGKPQHF.

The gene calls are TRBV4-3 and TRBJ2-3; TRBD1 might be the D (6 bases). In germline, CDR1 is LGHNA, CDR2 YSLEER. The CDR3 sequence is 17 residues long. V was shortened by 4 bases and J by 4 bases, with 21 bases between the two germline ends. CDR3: CASSPSGTPNVPDTQYF. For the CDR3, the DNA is TGCGCCAGCAGCCCATCCGGGACACCGAATGTCCCAGATACGCAGTATTTT.

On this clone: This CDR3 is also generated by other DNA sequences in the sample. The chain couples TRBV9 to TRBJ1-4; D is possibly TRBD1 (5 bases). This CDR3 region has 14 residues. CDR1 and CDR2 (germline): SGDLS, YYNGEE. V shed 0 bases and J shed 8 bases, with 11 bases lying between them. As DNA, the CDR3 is TGTGCCAGCAGCGTAGGCCAGGGTGGCGAAAAACTGTTTTTT. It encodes CASSVGQGGEKLFF. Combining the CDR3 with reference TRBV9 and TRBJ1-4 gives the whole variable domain DSGVTQTPKHLITATGQRVTLRCSPRSGDLSVYWYQQSLDQGLQFLIQYYNGEERAKGNILERFSAQQFPDLHSELNLSSLELGDSALYFCASSVGQGGEKLFFGSGTQLSVL.

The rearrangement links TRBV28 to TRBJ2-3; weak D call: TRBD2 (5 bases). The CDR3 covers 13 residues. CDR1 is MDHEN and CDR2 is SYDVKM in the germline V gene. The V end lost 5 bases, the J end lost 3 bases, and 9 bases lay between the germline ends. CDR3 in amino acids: CASSLGVTDTQYF. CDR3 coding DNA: TGTGCCAGCAGTCTCGGGGTTACAGATACGCAGTATTTT. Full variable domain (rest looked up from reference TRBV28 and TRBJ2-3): DVKVTQSSRYLVKRTGEKVFLECVQDMDHENMFWYRQDPGLGLRLIYFSYDVKMKEKGDIPEGYSVSREKKERFSLILESASTNQTSMYLCASSLGVTDTQYFGPGTRLTVL.

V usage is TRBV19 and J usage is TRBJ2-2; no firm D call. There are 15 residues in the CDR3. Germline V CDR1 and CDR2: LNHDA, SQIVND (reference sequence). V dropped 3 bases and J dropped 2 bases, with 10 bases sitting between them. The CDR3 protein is CASSILGVNTGELFF. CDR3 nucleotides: TGTGCCAGTAGTATCTTAGGAGTTAACACCGGGGAGCTGTTTTTT.

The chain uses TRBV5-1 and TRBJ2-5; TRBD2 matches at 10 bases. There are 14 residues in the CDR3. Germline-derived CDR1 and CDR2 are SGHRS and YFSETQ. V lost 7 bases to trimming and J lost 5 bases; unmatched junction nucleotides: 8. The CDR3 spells CASRLSGGAETQYF. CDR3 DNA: TGCGCCAGCCGGTTAAGCGGGGGGGCGGAGACCCAGTACTTC.

The CDR3 reads CASSPNKGTGNGYTF. The CDR3 DNA is TGTGCCAGCAGCCCAAATAAAGGGACAGGGAATGGCTACACCTTC. This chain uses TRBV7-9 with TRBJ1-2, with TRBD1 matching over 9 bases. V dropped 5 bases and J dropped 6; count of bases not matched to a gene: 10. Germline CDR1 reads SEHNR; CDR2 reads FQNEAQ (reference sequence). This CDR3 contains 15 residues. The full variable domain, its missing parts supplied by reference TRBV7-9 and TRBJ1-2, is DTGVSQNPRHKITKRGQNVTFRCDPISEHNRLYWYRQTLGQGPEFLTYFQNEAQLEKSRLLSDRFSAERPKGSFSTLEIQRTEQGDSAMYLCASSPNKGTGNGYTFGSGTRLTVV.

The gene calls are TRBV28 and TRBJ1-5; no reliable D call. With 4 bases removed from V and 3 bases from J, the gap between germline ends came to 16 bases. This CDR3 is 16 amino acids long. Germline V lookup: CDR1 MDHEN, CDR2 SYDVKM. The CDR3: CASSSNPSVANQPQHF. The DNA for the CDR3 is TGTGCCAGCAGTTCTAACCCCTCTGTAGCCAATCAGCCCCAGCATTTT.

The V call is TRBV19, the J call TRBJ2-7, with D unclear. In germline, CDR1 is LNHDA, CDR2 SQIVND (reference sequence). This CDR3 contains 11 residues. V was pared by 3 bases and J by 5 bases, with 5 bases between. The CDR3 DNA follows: TGTGCCAGTAGTATCGCAGACGAGCAGTACTTC. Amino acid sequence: CASSIADEQYF.